This TCR beta chain was identified during a study of Ad26.COV2.S vaccination and SARS-CoV-2 variants. Study-level background: Once or twice, 56 days apart, Ad26.COV2.S was delivered intramuscularly.

Assay: immunoSEQ multiplex PCR; the TCRdb copy retains only in-frame clones and omits some. There are 350,000 to 450,000 clones in the sample; 80% to 90% occur only once, and about 3.5% lies in the top ten. This clone was observed a handful of times. Germline CDR1 reads SNHLY; CDR2 reads FYNNEI. V was shortened by 4 bases and J by 11 bases, with 17 bases between the two germline ends. CDR3 length: 13 amino acids. Specified treatment: around 19 received Ad26.COV2.S at low or high dose, single or two shots; roughly five received placebo; per-sample allocation not given. Sampling happened 63 days after the first vaccine or placebo injection.

The source is a person aged 18 to 59 who received the Ad26.COV2.S COVID-19 vaccine or a placebo. The gene calls are TRBV2 and TRBJ1-1; D perhaps matches TRBD1 (6 bases). The specimen comprised peripheral blood, sampled in a trial of Ad26.COV2.S vaccine versus placebo. CDR3: CASSGTQGTRAFF. For the CDR3, the DNA is TGTGCCAGCAGTGGGACACAGGGCACGAGGGCTTTCTTT.